A selection of T cell receptor beta chains follows, all from one sample in a study of PD-1 blockade in classical Hodgkin lymphoma. TCRdb's copy holds only in-frame clones and misses some; the assay was immunoSEQ multiplex PCR. The profile shows tens of thousands of clones, approximately 90% of them singletons. The specimen comprised peripheral blood mononuclear cells (PBMCs), sampled before the fourth cycle of nivolumab. Receptor source: a human donor with classical Hodgkin lymphoma. The CDR3 runs from the conserved cysteine through the conserved F or W. The D gene is left open where the match is weak. Clone size appears in some rows only: once, few, many, or a class for an expanded clone.

- | TRBJ1-6 | - | TRBV10-1 | CASSESGNTSYNSPLHF | TGCGCCAGCAGTGAGTCGGGGAATACGTCCTATAATTCACCCCTCCACTTT
- | TRBJ1-5 | few | TRBV19 | CASSITQALDQHF | TGTGCCAGTAGTATTACCCAGGCCCTCGACCAGCATTTT
- | TRBJ2-7 | - | TRBV14 | CASSQDMGSSYEQYF | TGTGCCAGCAGCCAAGATATGGGGTCCTCCTACGAGCAGTACTTC
- | TRBJ2-1 | - | TRBV5-8 | CASSLNFNEQFF | TGTGCCAGCAGCCTAAACTTTAATGAGCAGTTCTTC
- | TRBJ2-7 | - | TRBV18 | CASSPGTSIHEQYF | TGTGCCAGCTCACCTGGGACAAGTATCCACGAGCAGTACTTC
- | TRBJ2-3 | - | TRBV6-5 | CASSYGVRGESDTQYF | TGTGCCAGCAGTTATGGCGTTAGGGGAGAGTCCGATACGCAGTATTTT
- | TRBJ2-7 | - | TRBV2 | CASSEGRGRTYEQYF | TGTGCCAGCAGTGAAGGGCGGGGGCGCACCTACGAGCAGTACTTC
- | TRBJ1-1 | once | TRBV7-6 | CASSAGVGGNTEAFF | TGTGCCAGCAGCGCTGGGGTCGGGGGAAACACTGAAGCTTTCTTT
- | TRBJ2-5 | - | TRBV19 | CASSIRQQETQYF | TGTGCCAGTAGTATCAGGCAGCAAGAGACCCAGTACTTC
TRBD1 | TRBJ1-6 | once | TRBV28 | CASSPATGQGAPLHF | TGTGCCAGCAGTCCCGCGACGGGACAGGGTGCACCCCTCCACTTT
TRBD1 | TRBJ1-5 | - | TRBV5-1 | CASSSRQGGQPQHF | TGCGCCAGCAGCTCTCGACAGGGCGGTCAGCCCCAGCATTTT
- | TRBJ1-6 | - | TRBV7-2 | CASSLQGSNNSPLHF | TGTGCCAGCAGCTTACAGGGTTCAAATAATTCACCCCTCCACTTT
TRBD1 | TRBJ1-2 | few | TRBV4-2 | CASSHPVQGARSHGYTF | TGTGCCAGCAGCCACCCGGTCCAGGGGGCACGCTCTCATGGCTACACCTTC
- | TRBJ2-2 | - | TRBV29-1 | CSVPGQNTGELFF | TGCAGCGTCCCGGGACAGAACACCGGGGAGCTGTTTTTT
- | TRBJ2-5 | - | TRBV18 | CASSPTETQYF | TGTGCCAGCTCACCAACAGAGACCCAGTACTTC
- | TRBJ2-7 | - | TRBV19 | CASSGGTAEQYF | TGTGCCAGTTCAGGGGGGACAGCCGAGCAGTACTTC
TRBD1 | TRBJ2-3 | - | TRBV29-1 | CSAKDRVGTDTQYF | TGCAGCGCCAAAGACAGGGTGGGCACAGATACGCAGTATTTT
- | TRBJ1-2 | - | TRBV7-9 | CASSLATIGGIGYGYTF | TGTGCCAGCAGCTTAGCGACGATCGGGGGAATCGGCTATGGCTACACCTTC
TRBD1 | TRBJ2-4 | - | TRBV19 | CASSTQDRGLAKNIQYF | TGTGCCAGTAGTACGCAGGACAGGGGACTAGCCAAAAACATTCAGTACTTC
- | TRBJ1-2 | - | TRBV6-5 | CASSYLWRVGYGYTF | TGTGCCAGCAGTTACTTGTGGAGGGTGGGCTATGGCTACACCTTC
- | TRBJ2-7 | - | TRBV5-5 | CASSQEPGRGYEQYF | TGCGCCAGCAGCCAAGAGCCAGGGAGAGGCTACGAGCAGTACTTC
- | TRBJ1-1 | - | TRBV27 | CASSFSGKTEAFF | TGTGCCAGCAGTTTTTCGGGGAAAACTGAAGCTTTCTTT
- | TRBJ2-5 | - | TRBV11-2 | CASGGIQGETQYF | TGTGCCAGCGGCGGGATCCAGGGGGAGACCCAGTACTTC
- | TRBJ2-7 | - | TRBV19 | CASSSGPAIYEQYF | TGTGCCAGTAGTTCGGGGCCAGCCATTTACGAGCAGTACTTC
- | TRBJ2-3 | - | TRBV19 | CASSIIGISTDTQYF | TGTGCCAGTAGTATAATTGGGATCAGCACAGATACGCAGTATTTT
TRBD2 | TRBJ2-2 | - | TRBV27 | CASSQRVGGTGELFF | TGTGCCAGCAGCCAAAGGGTCGGGGGGACCGGGGAGCTGTTTTTT
- | TRBJ1-1 | medium-sized | TRBV7-2 | CASSLFDGGGEAFF | TGTGCCAGCAGCTTGTTTGACGGCGGGGGTGAAGCTTTCTTT
- | TRBJ2-3 | once | TRBV4-2 | CASSQDLGDTQYF | TGTGCCAGCAGCCAAGATCTTGGAGATACGCAGTATTTT
- | TRBJ1-3 | - | TRBV11-2 | CASSLERGGSGNTIYF | TGTGCCAGCAGCTTAGAACGGGGAGGGTCTGGAAACACCATATATTTT
- | TRBJ1-1 | - | TRBV5-5 | CASSSTRVGPNTEAFF | TGTGCCAGCAGCTCGACTCGGGTAGGGCCCAACACTGAAGCTTTCTTT
- | TRBJ1-2 | - | TRBV9 | CASSLDNYGYTF | TGTGCCAGCAGCCTGGATAACTATGGCTACACCTTC
- | TRBJ1-1 | - | TRBV4-2 | CASSQGSEGIEAFF | TGTGCCAGCAGCCAAGGCTCTGAAGGTATTGAAGCTTTCTTT
- | TRBJ2-7 | - | TRBV28 | CASIDGASSYEQYF | TGTGCCAGCATAGACGGCGCTAGCTCCTACGAGCAGTACTTC
TRBD2 | TRBJ2-3 | - | TRBV18 | CASSPGGGAADTQYF | TGTGCCAGCTCACCAGGCGGGGGGGCCGCAGATACGCAGTATTTT
TRBD2 | TRBJ2-1 | - | TRBV9 | CASSVYLAGGYNEQFF | TGTGCCAGCAGCGTATACCTAGCGGGGGGTTACAATGAGCAGTTCTTC
- | TRBJ2-7 | - | TRBV6-6 | CASSSGQVVYEQYF | TGTGCCAGCAGTAGTGGACAAGTAGTCTACGAGCAGTACTTC
TRBD1 | TRBJ2-7 | - | TRBV4-1 | CASSPGPGQAFYEQYF | TGCGCCAGCAGCCCGGGCCCGGGACAGGCCTTCTACGAGCAGTACTTC